The clone carrying this T cell receptor beta chain was detected many times. Its antigen is undetermined. These data are taken from a study of radiation and T cells in renal cell carcinoma. The table came from immunoSEQ multiplex PCR; TCRdb's copy has only in-frame clones and leaves some out. The table lists about 20,000 clones, roughly half of them singletons. The treatment denotes: 15 Gy SBRT to primary tumor, nephrectomy 4 weeks later. Germline-derived CDR1 and CDR2 are MNHNY and SVGAGI (reference sequence). V trimming: 6 bases; J trimming: 7 bases; junction bases outside the gene matches: 2. This CDR3 has 11 residues. Study conclusions and caveats: Dominant CDR3 motifs were more common in irradiated tumors than controls. In blood, top tumor clones expanded by 2 weeks, shrinking by 4.

The chain couples TRBV6-6 to TRBJ1-2, with TRBD1 matching 7 bases. Sequences were derived from tumor tissue, sampled from a patient whose treatment included radiotherapy and nephrectomy. The receptor was derived from a woman in her forties or fifties with renal cell carcinoma. The DNA for the CDR3 is TGTGCCAGCAGCCCAGGGGGTGGCTACACCTTC. It codes for CASSPGGGYTF.